Presented here are 9 T cell receptor beta chains from one specimen sequenced in a study of blood T cells in healthy people across ages. Alongside a J-beta primer mix, a sample-barcoded 5' primer served in a second PCR lasting roughly 6 to 12 cycles. Each CDR3 protein gets one entry after TCRdb re-called the 5' RACE reads with MiXCR. The sample holds about 650,000 distinct CDR3 sequences; over 40% are singletons and the top ten take about 13%. The source material was blood. The receptors come from a woman older than 75 in good health.

On this clonotype: This sequence may be a read error, since a much larger clone differs from it by one base. The V call is TRBV14, the J call TRBJ2-3, with 12 positions matching TRBD2. Looked up from germline, CDR1 is SGHDN and CDR2 is FVKESK. J was trimmed by 2 bases and V by 3 bases; bases with no gene match: 9. The CDR3 sequence is 18 residues long. The CDR3 nucleotides read TGTGCCAGCAGCCATTTTACTAGCGGGAGGCTCAACACAGATACGCAGTATTTT. Amino acid sequence: CASSHFTSGRLNTDTQYF. Full variable domain (missing parts from reference TRBV14 and TRBJ2-3): EAGVTQFPSHSVIEKGQTVTLRCDPISGHDNLYWYRRVMGKEIKFLLHFVKESKQDESGMPNNRFLAERTGGTYSTLKVQPAELEDSGVYFCASSHFTSGRLNTDTQYFGPGTRLTVL.

Remarks on this clonotype: A much more abundant neighbour one base away suggests this may be a read error. In DNA, the CDR3 is TGTGCCAGCAGTTCCTACAGGGATATGAAGACCCAGTACTTC. Translation gives CASSSYRDMKTQYF. This chain connects TRBV27 to TRBJ2-4; a possible D gene is TRBD1 (6 bases). The J call may be mistaken, given a closer DNA end match to TRBJ2-5. Germline-derived CDR1 and CDR2 are MNHEY and SMNVEV (reference sequence). The CDR3 consists of 14 residues.

A few counts support this clonotype. The V call is TRBV4-1, the J call TRBJ2-5, with a weak D call TRBD2 (5 bases). V gave up 4 bases and J gave up 1 base, with 16 bases separating them. Germline CDR1 MGHRA, CDR2 YSYEKL. The CDR3 is 16 amino acids. The CDR3 sequence: CASSPRLGLAQETQYF. The CDR3 DNA reads TGCGCCAGCAGCCCAAGGTTAGGCCTAGCCCAAGAGACCCAGTACTTC.

Ten or more counts support this clonotype. V gene TRBV7-3 combines with J gene TRBJ2-1; TRBD2 matches 11 bases. Germline V gene lookup returns CDR1 SGHTA and CDR2 FQGTGA. V lost 0 bases, J lost 4 bases, and 11 bases stayed unmatched. This CDR3 spans 19 amino acids. Here the CDR3 reads CASSLTFLTSGMVYNEQFF. The CDR3 DNA reads TGTGCCAGCAGCTTAACGTTCCTGACTAGCGGGATGGTTTACAATGAGCAGTTCTTC. Filled out from reference TRBV7-3 and TRBJ2-1, the complete variable domain reads GAGVSQTPSNKVTEKGKYVELRCDPISGHTALYWYRQSLGQGPEFLIYFQGTGAADDSGLPNDRFFAVRPEGSVSTLKIQRTERGDSAVYLCASSLTFLTSGMVYNEQFFGPGTRLTVL.

This clonotype has a single count. The V gene is TRBV20-1, the J gene TRBJ1-5, with D uncertain. CDR3 length: 13 amino acids. The germline V gene encodes CDR1 DFQATT and CDR2 SNEGSKA (reference sequence). V was trimmed by 5 bases and J by 2 bases, leaving 10 bases between them. CDR3 nucleotide sequence: TGCAGTGCTCTCAGCGCTGGCAATCAGCCCCAGCATTTT. Translation gives CSALSAGNQPQHF.

This chain links TRBV29-1 with TRBJ2-1, with D perhaps matching TRBD2 (5 bases). Germline CDR1 reads SQVTM; CDR2 reads ANQGSEA. This CDR3 is built from 15 residues. Trimming took off 0 bases at V and 0 bases at J, with 9 bases between the two ends. CDR3 sequence (DNA): TGCAGCGTTGAAGAGCTAGCTAACTCCTACAATGAGCAGTTCTTC. This translates into CSVEELANSYNEQFF.

This clonotype was seen a few times. This chain links TRBV12-3 or TRBV12-4 with TRBJ2-3, with a weak D call TRBD2 (6 bases). This CDR3 contains 13 residues. The germline V and J ends were trimmed by 5 bases and 4 bases, with 10 bases remaining between them. The CDR3 DNA is TGTGCCAGCAGTGGGAGGTGGGCAGATACGCAGTATTTT. Encoded protein: CASSGRWADTQYF.

CDR3: CASSLEGLGEKLFF. The DNA of the CDR3 is TGTGCCAGCAGCTTAGAGGGGCTGGGTGAAAAACTGTTTTTT. The chain joins TRBV5-6 to TRBJ1-4; a possible D gene is TRBD1 (5 bases). The CDR3 runs 14 residues. Germline CDR1 SGHDT, CDR2 YYEEEE. V gave up 2 bases and J gave up 7 bases, with 12 bases separating them.

In its sample, this clonotype was seen once. V and J are TRBV6-2 or TRBV6-3 and TRBJ2-7; D may be TRBD2 (6 bases). Between the trimmed V and J ends, which lost 7 bases and 1 base, there was a span of 14 bases. The CDR3 covers 14 residues. Germline V gene sequence: CDR1 MNHEY, CDR2 SVGEGT. The CDR3 protein is CASNRFGGSYEQYF. CDR3 in DNA: TGTGCCAGCAATCGCTTCGGGGGTTCCTACGAGCAGTACTTC.